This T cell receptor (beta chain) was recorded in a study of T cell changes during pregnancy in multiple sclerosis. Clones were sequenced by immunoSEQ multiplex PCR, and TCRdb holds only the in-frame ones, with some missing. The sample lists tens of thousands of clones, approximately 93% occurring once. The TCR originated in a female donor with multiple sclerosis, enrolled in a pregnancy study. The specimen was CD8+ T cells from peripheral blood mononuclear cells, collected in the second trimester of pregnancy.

DNA for the CDR3: TGTGCCAGCAGTTACTCGGGGGGAGATTATGGCTACACCTTC. This encodes CASSYSGGDYGYTF. The chain has TRBV6-5 and TRBJ1-2; tentative D call: TRBD1 (5 bases). V lost 0 bases and J lost 5, with 10 bases in between. There are 14 residues in the CDR3. The germline V gene has CDR1 MNHEY and CDR2 SVGAGI.